This T cell receptor (beta chain) was identified during a study of blood T cells in healthy people across ages. General observations from the study: Diversity was higher, and naive CD4+ cells more numerous, in long-lived donors than in aged donors. Without sorted subsets, naive and antigen-experienced compartments could not be conclusively compared. TCR beta diversity, measured per million T cells, fell in a roughly linear way with age.

Germline lookup yields CDR1 LGHDT and CDR2 YNNKEL (reference sequence). The CDR3 runs 17 residues. Only a few counts were recorded for this clonotype. The target antigen is unknown. A second roughly 6 to 11 cycle PCR used barcoded and J-beta primers. Each cDNA molecule, via a template-switch adaptor with 12 random nucleotides, was tagged. A single record per CDR3 protein comes from TCRdb applying MiXCR to the 5' RACE reads. The sample lists about 1,800,000 distinct CDR3 sequences, approximately 28% occurring once. The receptor was derived from a woman in her thirties in good health. V is TRBV3-1 and J is TRBJ2-5; 9 positions match TRBD2. The DNA end is a closer match to TRBJ2-7, so the J assignment may be wrong. Input material: blood. CDR3: CASSRIEAGLAYYEQYF. For the CDR3, the DNA is TGTGCCAGCAGCCGAATCGAAGCAGGACTAGCGTACTACGAGCAGTACTTC.